The TCR beta chain described here comes from a study of draining lymph node invasion in breast cancer. Findings and limits, study-wide: TCRs seen in both Treg and Tconv subsets only suggest shared origin. Tregs appeared more clonally expanded than Tconvs in all tissues. Per tissue, about 14-25% of Treg TCRs matched Tconv TCRs.

Sorting for CD4+ CD45RA- CD25high cells yielded memory regulatory T cells. Germline CDR1 and CDR2: SGHRS and YFSETQ. Trimming removed 3 bases from V and 3 bases from J; junction bases left unmatched: 5. The CDR3 sequence is 14 residues long. Concerning this clonotype itself: Its antigen is still unknown.

One entry per CDR3 protein results from TCRdb running MiXCR on the bulk RNA-seq reads. In the table there are thousands of distinct CDR3 sequences, 60% to 75% of which are singletons. The sequence came from a female donor with luminal breast cancer. The rearrangement uses TRBV5-1 and TRBJ1-2; 7 nucleotides line up with TRBD1. Source material: sorted memory Tregs from a lymph node. The CDR3: CASSSPTGDYGYTF. CDR3 sequence (DNA): TGCGCCAGCAGCTCGCCAACAGGGGACTATGGCTACACCTTC. Full variable domain (rest looked up from reference TRBV5-1 and TRBJ1-2): KAGVTQTPRYLIKTRGQQVTLSCSPISGHRSVSWYQQTPGQGLQFLFEYFSETQRNKGNFPGRFSGRQFSNSRSEMNVSTLELGDSALYLCASSSPTGDYGYTFGSGTRLTVV.